These T cell receptor beta chains were read from a single sample in a study of shared clonotypes between healthy human individuals. Assay: immunoSEQ multiplex PCR; the TCRdb copy retains only in-frame clones and omits some. Altogether about 2.1 million clones are present, about 92% being singletons, with the ten largest covering around 1.7%. The specimen was naive CD8+ T cells from PBMCs. These receptors were collected from a man between 18 and 29 years old in good health. Some clones in this sample may be carry-over from other donors' samples. CDR3s include the opening cysteine and the closing phenylalanine or tryptophan. D genes are given only for firm matches. The size of a clone is reported for some rows only, either as once, few or many, or as a class for expanded clones.

TRBV5-1	TRBD2	TRBJ2-7	.	TGCGCCAGCAGCTTGGGGCGGATAGCGGGAGTAGATGAGCAGTACTTC	CASSLGRIAGVDEQYF
TRBV7-2	.	TRBJ2-7	once	TGTGCCAGCAGCTTAAGGGATCGCTACGAGCAGTACTTC	CASSLRDRYEQYF
TRBV28	TRBD2	TRBJ2-7	.	TGTGCCGCCCGGGGTAGCGGGTTCTACGAGCAGTACTTC	CAARGSGFYEQYF
TRBV19	.	TRBJ1-5	once	TGTGCCAGTAGTATGTGGGGCGGTATGAGACAGCCCCAGCATTTT	CASSMWGGMRQPQHF
TRBV27	TRBD2	TRBJ2-1	.	TGTGCCAGCAGTCCTGGACTAGCGGGGAATGAGCAGTTCTTC	CASSPGLAGNEQFF
TRBV27	.	TRBJ2-4	.	TGTGCCAGCAGTCCCCACAGGGGAGGAAACATTCAGTACTTC	CASSPHRGGNIQYF
TRBV10-2	.	TRBJ2-5	.	TGCGCCAGCAGCCTGAGTCCGGATCTCCGGGGAGGGACCCAGTACTTC	CASSLSPDLRGGTQYF
TRBV5-1	.	TRBJ1-2	.	TGCGCCAGCAGCTTGGCCTCACAGGTGGCTAACTATGGCTACACCTTC	CASSLASQVANYGYTF
TRBV27	TRBD1	TRBJ2-7	.	TGTGCCAGCAAGACGACAGGGGGCTACCCCGGGCAGTACTTC	CASKTTGGYPGQYF
TRBV5-4	TRBD2	TRBJ2-7	.	TGTGCCAGCAGACTGGTGGGAGGGCCCCACGAGCAGTACTTC	CASRLVGGPHEQYF
TRBV6-5	.	TRBJ1-1	.	TGTGCCAGCAGTTACTTAGGGGACACTGAAGCTTTCTTT	CASSYLGDTEAFF
TRBV18	TRBD2	TRBJ2-1	.	TGTGCCAGCTCACCACCGGCACTAGCGGGAACCTACAATGAGCAGTTCTTC	CASSPPALAGTYNEQFF
TRBV28	.	TRBJ1-2	.	TGTGCCAGCAGTCTGACCCTCTCGTTGACGGACAACTATGGCTACACCTTC	CASSLTLSLTDNYGYTF
TRBV19	TRBD1	TRBJ2-7	.	TGTGCCAGTAGTACGCGACAGGGAGACGAGCAGTACTTC	CASSTRQGDEQYF
TRBV28	TRBD1	TRBJ1-3	.	TGTGCCAGCAGTTCCCGGGACAGGACGCTTATAGCCTCTGGAAACACCATATATTTT	CASSSRDRTLIASGNTIYF
TRBV27	TRBD1	TRBJ1-2	.	TGTGCCAGCGCCCTCCTCCGGGACAGGGGGCTCGATGGCTACACCTTC	CASALLRDRGLDGYTF
TRBV4-1	.	TRBJ1-5	few	TGCGCCAGCAGCCAAGTAGGGCAGTATAGCAATCAGCCCCAGCATTTT	CASSQVGQYSNQPQHF
TRBV4-3	.	TRBJ2-7	.	TGCGCCAGCAGCCAAGATCGTTGGGGGGCAGGCGAGCAGTACTTC	CASSQDRWGAGEQYF
TRBV19	TRBD2	TRBJ2-7	.	TGTGCCAGTAGTATAGTAGGGACAGGGCTGGGACTAGCGGCATCCTACGAGCAGTACTTC	CASSIVGTGLGLAASYEQYF
TRBV27	.	TRBJ2-7	.	TGTGCCAGCAGTTTACGGGGGATTGGCTACGAGCAGTACTTC	CASSLRGIGYEQYF
TRBV5-4	.	TRBJ2-3	.	TGTGCCAGCAGCAATCGGGACGTAGCGGATACGCAGTATTTT	CASSNRDVADTQYF
TRBV11-2	.	TRBJ1-4	.	TGTGCCAGCAGCTTTTATCTAGGAGAGGGAGAGGGTGAAAAACTGTTTTTT	CASSFYLGEGEGEKLFF
TRBV28	TRBD2	TRBJ2-3	.	TGTGCCAGCAGACGTGCGGGACTAGCGGGAGAAACAGATACGCAGTATTTT	CASRRAGLAGETDTQYF
TRBV7-9	.	TRBJ2-3	.	TGTGCCAGCAGCCAGACAGGCCTCGGGAGCACAGATACGCAGTATTTT	CASSQTGLGSTDTQYF
TRBV4-1	TRBD2	TRBJ2-1	.	TGCGCCAGCAGCCGCTCTCCGACGCGGACTAGCGGAGCGGGGGAGGGGTGGAATGAGCAGTTCTTC	CASSRSPTRTSGAGEGWNEQFF
TRBV6-5	.	TRBJ2-7	.	TGTGCCAGCAGTTACCTCCGGACACCTTCCTACGAGCAGTACTTC	CASSYLRTPSYEQYF
TRBV7-9	TRBD1	TRBJ2-1	.	TGTGCCAGCCGGGGTAGGACAGGGAGGAATGAGCAGTTCTTC	CASRGRTGRNEQFF
TRBV7-4	.	TRBJ2-1	.	TGTGCCAGCAGCTTAGAAGCGACACCTCAAACAGGTGAGCAGTTCTTC	CASSLEATPQTGEQFF
TRBV7-9	TRBD2	TRBJ2-2	.	TGTGCCAGCAGCGAAAAGACTAGCGGGGCCACCGGGGAGCTGTTTTTT	CASSEKTSGATGELFF
TRBV6-1	.	TRBJ2-1	.	TGTGCCAGCAGTGAAGGGTATAGTTTCAATGAGCAGTTCTTC	CASSEGYSFNEQFF
TRBV4-3	TRBD1	TRBJ2-5	.	TGCGCCAGCAGCAAAGGGGGGATGGACAGGGTCCAAGAGACCCAGTACTTC	CASSKGGMDRVQETQYF
TRBV2	.	TRBJ2-1	.	TGTGCCAGCAGTGAATATGGGGACGCCCCCTACAATGAGCAGTTCTTC	CASSEYGDAPYNEQFF
TRBV27	TRBD2	TRBJ2-7	.	TGTGCCAGCAGTACCGGACTAGCTACCTACGAGCAGTACTTC	CASSTGLATYEQYF
TRBV2	.	TRBJ2-7	.	TGTGCCAGCACTCCCTTGGGATCGACCTACGAGCAGTACTTC	CASTPLGSTYEQYF